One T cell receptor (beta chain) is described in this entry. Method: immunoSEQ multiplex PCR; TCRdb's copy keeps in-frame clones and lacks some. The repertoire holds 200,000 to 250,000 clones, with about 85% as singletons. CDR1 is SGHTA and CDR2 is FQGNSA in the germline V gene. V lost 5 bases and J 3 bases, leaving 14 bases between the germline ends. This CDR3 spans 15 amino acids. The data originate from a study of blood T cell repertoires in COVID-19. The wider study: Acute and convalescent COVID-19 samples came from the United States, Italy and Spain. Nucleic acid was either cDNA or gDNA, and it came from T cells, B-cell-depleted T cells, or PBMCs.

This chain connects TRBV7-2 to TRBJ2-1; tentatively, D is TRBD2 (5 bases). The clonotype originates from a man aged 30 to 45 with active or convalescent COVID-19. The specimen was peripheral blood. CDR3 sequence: CASSPRERHYNEQFF. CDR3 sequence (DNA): TGTGCCAGCAGCCCTAGGGAGCGACACTACAATGAGCAGTTCTTC.